Below are 13 T cell receptor beta chains sequenced from a single sample in a study of control samples from healthy donors and cancer patients. TCRdb keeps only in-frame clones here, not all; method: immunoSEQ multiplex PCR. The repertoire holds some 79,000 clones, with around 89% as singletons. Sequencing input: blood. The receptors shown here come from a man over 45 in good health.

CDR3 sequence: CASSPPGTEAFF. In DNA, the CDR3 is TGTGCCAGCAGTCCGCCGGGCACTGAAGCTTTCTTT. This rearrangement joins TRBV6-5 to TRBJ1-1; D gene ambiguous. The CDR3 length is 12 residues. Trimming removed 5 bases from V and 4 bases from J, with 8 bases in between. Germline CDR1 reads MNHEY; CDR2 reads SVGAGI.

The chain links TRBV7-2 to TRBJ1-5; D gene ambiguous. With 5 bases removed from V and 7 bases from J, the gap between germline ends came to 21 bases. This CDR3 spans 16 amino acids. Germline CDR1 is SGHTA and CDR2 is FQGNSA. The chain's CDR3 is CASSKNLASPAQPQHF. The CDR3 DNA is TGTGCCAGCAGCAAGAATCTGGCCAGCCCGGCCCAGCCCCAGCATTTT.

The chain is built from TRBV12-5 and TRBJ1-2, with a possible D match to TRBD1 (6 bases). V lost 1 base and J lost 3, with 24 bases in between. Germline V gene sequence: CDR1 LGHNT, CDR2 FRNRAP. This CDR3 spans 19 amino acids. The CDR3 coding sequence is TGTGCTAGTGGTTTGGGAAAGAGGGACACAACACCTCGGGACTATGGCTACACCTTC. It is translated as CASGLGKRDTTPRDYGYTF.

This chain's CDR3 is CASTPDSSRAQHF. In DNA form, the CDR3 reads TGTGCCAGTACTCCAGACAGCTCCCGGGCCCAGCATTTT. The rearrangement joins TRBV19 to TRBJ1-5, with D perhaps TRBD1 (5 bases). The germline V gene has CDR1 LNHDA and CDR2 SQIVND (reference sequence). V gave up 7 bases and J gave up 11 bases, with 18 bases separating them. The CDR3 is 13 amino acids.

V gene TRBV30 combines with J gene TRBJ2-3, with D unclear. CDR1 and CDR2 (germline): GTSNPN, SVGIG (reference sequence). The CDR3 extends over 11 amino acids. V lost 5 bases to trimming and J lost 1 base, with 4 bases between them. In nucleotides, the CDR3 is TGTGCCTGGGGGGGCACAGATACGCAGTATTTT. This encodes CAWGGTDTQYF.

The gene calls are TRBV6-2 or TRBV6-3 and TRBJ1-2; D not certain. Germline V gene sequence: CDR1 MNHEY, CDR2 SVGEGT. The V and J ends lost 6 bases and 4 bases respectively, with 18 bases between them. The CDR3 consists of 15 residues. CDR3 residues: CASSPLSGRGYGYTF. In DNA form, the CDR3 reads TGTGCCAGCAGCCCCCTATCCGGGAGAGGCTATGGCTACACCTTC.

V is TRBV6-5 and J is TRBJ1-3; D perhaps matches TRBD1 (6 bases). The CDR3 contains 13 residues. Germline V gene sequence: CDR1 MNHEY, CDR2 SVGAGI. V was trimmed by 6 bases and J by 3 bases, leaving 9 bases between them. The CDR3 protein is CASSAGVGNTIYF. The CDR3 DNA follows: TGTGCCAGCAGCGCAGGGGTTGGAAACACCATATATTTT.

The gene calls are TRBV11-2 and TRBJ2-1; D remains unclear. V was trimmed by 4 bases and J by 0 bases, leaving 7 bases between them. Germline CDR1 reads SGHAT; CDR2 reads FQNNGV. The CDR3 is 14 amino acids. CDR3 coding DNA: TGTGCCAGCAGCTCTCTAGTCTCCTACAATGAGCAGTTCTTC. Translated: CASSSLVSYNEQFF.

The chain employs TRBV7-2 and TRBJ2-5; 14 nucleotides match TRBD2. The CDR3 length is 14 residues. CDR1 and CDR2 from the germline V gene are SGHTA and FQGNSA. The J segment lost 11 bases and the V segment lost 6 bases, leaving 8 bases of the junction unmatched. The CDR3 bases are TGTGCCAGCAGAGAGACTAGCGGGGGGGCCCTGCAGTACTTC. It yields the protein CASRETSGGALQYF.

This chain links TRBV10-3 with TRBJ2-1; D might be TRBD2 (6 bases). CDR1 and CDR2 from the germline V gene are ENHRY and SYGVKD. This CDR3 is 12 amino acids long. Trimming pared 2 bases from V and 14 bases from J, leaving 13 bases between. CDR3 in amino acids: CAISEGGTGEFF. The DNA for the CDR3 is TGTGCCATCAGTGAGGGGGGGACCGGGGAGTTCTTC.

V usage is TRBV9 and J usage is TRBJ1-1; D perhaps matches TRBD1 (6 bases). This CDR3 comprises 13 residues. CDR1 is SGDLS, CDR2 YYNGEE, per germline. Trimming pared 4 bases from V and 8 bases from J, leaving 15 bases between. The CDR3: CASSIDTGTEAFF. CDR3 DNA: TGTGCCAGCAGCATAGACACCGGGACAGAAGCTTTCTTT.

This chain joins TRBV23-1 and TRBJ2-7; 7 nucleotides agree with TRBD1. TRBV23-1 is noted as an ORF with a role that remains uncertain. Germline trimming cut 8 bases from V and 5 bases from J; bases unmatched to any gene: 3. CDR3 length: 11 residues. This CDR3 reads CASGQVHEQYF. The CDR3 nucleotides read TGCGCCAGCGGACAGGTCCACGAGCAGTACTTC.

A few counts support this clone. V gene TRBV2 combines with J gene TRBJ1-1; D call uncertain. Germline lookup yields CDR1 SNHLY and CDR2 FYNNEI. The CDR3 has 13 residues. Trimming removed 7 bases from V and 11 bases from J, with 20 bases in between. This CDR3 reads CASTERDRRVAFF. CDR3 nucleotides: TGTGCCAGCACCGAAAGGGATCGTCGTGTGGCTTTCTTT.